A single sample is the source of the 18 T cell receptor beta chains below, sequenced in a study of monozygotic twins with inflammatory bowel disease (dated by TCRdb to about 2019). Libraries were constructed by 5' RACE. Sequenced using an Illumina HiSeq 2500. TCRdb reprocessed the reads and provides one entry for every CDR3 protein sequence; no DNA is given. This sample's listing comprises some 100,000 distinct CDR3 sequences. The top ten clones comprise 9.5% to 15% of the sample. Sequencing used blood. These receptors were taken from a human donor with ulcerative colitis or Crohn's disease, or a healthy co-twin of an affected twin (not recorded which).

The chain carries TRBV27 and TRBJ2-5; TCRdb names TRBD1, which stays unverified in the absence of DNA. CDR1 and CDR2 (germline): MNHEY, SMNVEV (reference sequence). This CDR3 has 14 residues. The CDR3 loop reads CASSTGTWGGTQYF.

This chain uses TRBV12-3 or TRBV12-4 with TRBJ1-5; as DNA is missing, the TRBD1 call by TCRdb cannot be tested. The CDR3 is made up of 15 amino acids. CDR3 loop: CASTRQGASNQPQHF.

The V call is TRBV23-1, the J call TRBJ2-1; TCRdb calls TRBD1, which cannot be checked without DNA. TRBV23-1 is designated an ORF whose function remains uncertain. The length of the CDR3 is 16 residues. The CDR3 is CASIPWDRAFLNEQFF.

This chain links TRBV20-1 with TRBJ2-5; the TRBD1 assignment by TCRdb is unverifiable without DNA. The CDR3 has 14 amino acids. Germline assignment: CDR1 DFQATT and CDR2 SNEGSKA (reference sequence). CDR3 amino acids: CSARDGAEIRTQYF.

V and J are TRBV30 and TRBJ1-1. The CDR3 length is 13 residues. The germline gives CDR1 GTSNPN, CDR2 SVGIG (reference sequence). CDR3 sequence: CAWSVLLNTEAFF.

V usage is TRBV28 and J usage is TRBJ2-2; TCRdb picks TRBD1, but there is no DNA to check that call. The CDR3 totals 16 residues. CDR1 MDHEN and CDR2 SYDVKM come from the germline V gene. The CDR3 sequence: CASSLPRQGGAGELFF. Together with reference TRBV28 and TRBJ2-2, the CDR3 gives the full variable domain: DVKVTQSSRYLVKRTGEKVFLECVQDMDHENMFWYRQDPGLGLRLIYFSYDVKMKEKGDIPEGYSVSREKKERFSLILESASTNQTSMYLCASSLPRQGGAGELFFGEGSRLTVL.

The rearrangement links TRBV12-3 or TRBV12-4 to TRBJ1-1; TCRdb indicates TRBD1, and absent DNA this call remains unverified. This CDR3 contains 16 residues. The CDR3 sequence is CASSTRQGGRNTEAFF.

The chain recombines TRBV19 with TRBJ2-7; the TCRdb call, TRBD2, lacks DNA for checking. Germline CDR1 and CDR2: LNHDA and SQIVND (reference sequence). This CDR3 is 14 amino acids long. The CDR3 reads CASSISSGRGEQYF.

V usage is TRBV20-1 and J usage is TRBJ2-5; TCRdb picks TRBD1, but there is no DNA to check that call. In germline, CDR1 is DFQATT, CDR2 SNEGSKA (reference sequence). The length of the CDR3 is 11 residues. Here the CDR3 reads CSARAGILGGF.

V is TRBV7-8 and J is TRBJ2-3; TCRdb's D call, TRBD2, is unchecked because there is no DNA. CDR3 length: 16 residues. CDR1 is SGHVS, CDR2 FQNEAQ, per germline. CDR3: CASSSRNSGGTDTQYF.

The chain employs TRBV7-2 and TRBJ2-2. CDR3 size: 12 residues. CDR1 is SGHTA, CDR2 FQGNSA, per germline. CDR3 in amino acids: CASSLVIGELFF.

The rearrangement joins TRBV19 to TRBJ2-1; TCRdb returns TRBD1, unconfirmable since there is no DNA. Germline V gives CDR1 LNHDA, CDR2 SQIVND (reference sequence). This CDR3 region has 13 residues. The CDR3: CASSVDRGNEQFF.

Judged by frequency, this clonotype is medium-sized. The genes are TRBV7-2 and TRBJ2-1; TCRdb selects TRBD2, and the lack of DNA leaves this call unchecked. The V gene's germline CDR1 is SGHTA and CDR2 FQGNSA. There are 19 residues in the CDR3. The CDR3 loop is CASSWGLAGGSTTYNEQFF.

The chain uses TRBV7-9 and TRBJ1-4. Per the germline V gene, CDR1 is SEHNR and CDR2 is FQNEAQ (reference sequence). The CDR3 covers 14 residues. This CDR3 reads CASSLALDREKLFF. The full variable domain, completed using reference TRBV7-9 and TRBJ1-4, is DTGVSQNPRHKITKRGQNVTFRCDPISEHNRLYWYRQTLGQGPEFLTYFQNEAQLEKSRLLSDRFSAERPKGSFSTLEIQRTEQGDSAMYLCASSLALDREKLFFGSGTQLSVL.

The rearrangement uses TRBV2 and TRBJ2-5; TCRdb lists TRBD2, though no DNA is available to test this call. The CDR3 contains 16 residues. Germline loops: CDR1 SNHLY, CDR2 FYNNEI. The CDR3 sequence: CASRELGRTFQETQYF.

The rearrangement links TRBV21-1 to TRBJ2-1. TRBV21-1 is given as a pseudogene. The CDR3 has 15 residues. CDR3 loop: CASSKEIDSYNEQFF.

J is TRBJ2-1 and V is TRBV19; absent DNA, TCRdb's TRBD1 call cannot be checked. Germline V gene data show CDR1 as LNHDA and CDR2 as SQIVND (reference sequence). This CDR3 has 16 amino acids. CDR3 protein: CASSLSRWGKGNEQFF.

V and J are TRBV4-3 and TRBJ2-6; the D call from TCRdb, TRBD1, cannot be confirmed without DNA. Germline values: CDR1 LGHNA, CDR2 YSLEER. This CDR3 region has 20 residues. The CDR3 reads CASSRLTGGELPTGANVLTF.